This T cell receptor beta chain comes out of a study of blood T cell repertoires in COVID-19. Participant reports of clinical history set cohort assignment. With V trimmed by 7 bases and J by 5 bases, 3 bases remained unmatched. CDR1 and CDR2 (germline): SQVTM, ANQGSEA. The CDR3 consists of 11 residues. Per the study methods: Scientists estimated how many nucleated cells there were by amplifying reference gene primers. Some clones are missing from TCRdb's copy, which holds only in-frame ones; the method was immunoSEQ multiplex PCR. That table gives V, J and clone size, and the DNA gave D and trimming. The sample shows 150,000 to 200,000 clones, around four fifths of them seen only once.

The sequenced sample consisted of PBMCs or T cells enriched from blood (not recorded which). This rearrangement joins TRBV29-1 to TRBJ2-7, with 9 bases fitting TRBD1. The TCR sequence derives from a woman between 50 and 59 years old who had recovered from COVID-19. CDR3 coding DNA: TGCAGCGGGGGACAGGGAAACGAGCAGTACTTC. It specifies CSGGQGNEQYF.